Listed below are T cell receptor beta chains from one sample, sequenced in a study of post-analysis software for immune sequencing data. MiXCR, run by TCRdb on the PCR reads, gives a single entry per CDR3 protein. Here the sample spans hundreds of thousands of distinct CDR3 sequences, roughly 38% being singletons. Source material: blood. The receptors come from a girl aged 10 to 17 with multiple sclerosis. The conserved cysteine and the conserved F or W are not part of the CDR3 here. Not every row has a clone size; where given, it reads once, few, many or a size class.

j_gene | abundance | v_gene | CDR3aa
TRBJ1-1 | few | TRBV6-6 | ASSYSRRMNTEAF
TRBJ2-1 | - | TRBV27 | ASSLDRGNKSEQF
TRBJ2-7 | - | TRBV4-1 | ASSQDQGGLYEQY
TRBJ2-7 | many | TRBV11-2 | ASSPLSRQGRAYEQY
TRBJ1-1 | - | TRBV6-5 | AGTRGAGEAF
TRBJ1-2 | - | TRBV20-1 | SAVADGGRNGYT
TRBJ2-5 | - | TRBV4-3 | ASSQDGPGDGETQY
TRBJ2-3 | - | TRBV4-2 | ASSPSGQGFTDTQY
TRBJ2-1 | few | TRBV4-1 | ASSQERDWVGSYNEQF
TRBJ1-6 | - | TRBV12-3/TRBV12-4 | ASSITVSSYNSPLH
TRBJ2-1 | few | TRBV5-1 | ASSSSGQGVSNEQF